This is a list of T cell receptor beta chains from one sample in a study of cytomegalovirus exposure and HLA in healthy donors. The assay was immunoSEQ multiplex PCR, and TCRdb's table has in-frame clones only and misses some. The sample contains some 160,000 clones, around 79% of which appear only once. Sequenced input: PBMCs. These receptor sequences come from a woman aged 40 to 49 in good health and CMV-seronegative. CDR3s leave out the opening cysteine and the closing phenylalanine or tryptophan. Each record gives: V gene, CDR3 protein.

TRBV27 ASSLRGYNSPLH
TRBV6-1 ASSERQGGKLF
TRBV6-1 ASSSQGTQDQPQH
TRBV12-5 ASGPGGYGADTQY
TRBV19 ASSTPTGGSGNTIY
TRBV9 ASAEAGGADTQY
TRBV14 ASSQRAMNSPLH
TRBV20-1 SAFLGETQY
TRBV5-4 ASSFRDGNEQF
TRBV5-6 ASSSWGGTNEKLF
TRBV19 ASSARDRETQY
TRBV5-6 ASSYRVIGANVLT
TRBV15 ATSRGGTGHEQY
TRBV27 ASSFTGETQY
TRBV5-6 ASTLSLTSFEQF
TRBV27 ASSLGLAGGDEQF
TRBV7-9 ASSSGEKLF
TRBV7-8 ASSLRQRQGSDPGTEAF
TRBV2 ASSQRGSLEQF